Listed below are T cell receptor beta chains from one sample, sequenced in a study of OX40 agonist ivuxolimab in advanced cancers. Here immunoSEQ multiplex PCR was the method, and the copy in TCRdb shows in-frame clones only, minus some. The sample contains approximately 110,000 clones, about 90% of which appear only once. The sequenced sample was CD4+ or CD8+ T cells sorted from blood, obtained in a trial of the OX40 agonist ivuxolimab. The receptors here all came from an adult with an advanced solid tumor such as melanoma, head and neck, liver or kidney cancer. Each CDR3 is given with its conserved first and last residue. The D gene is left open where the match is weak. Only part of the rows carry a size: once, few, many, or a class if the clone is expanded.

V	size	D	J	DNA	CDR3
TRBV6-4	few	.	TRBJ2-1	TGTGCCAGCAGCGAACAGGTGGACAATGAGCAGTTCTTC	CASSEQVDNEQFF
TRBV5-6	.	.	TRBJ1-4	TGTGCCAGCAGCTTTAGATTGACAGGTCAACTAAATGAAAAACTGTTTTTT	CASSFRLTGQLNEKLFF
TRBV27	.	TRBD1	TRBJ2-5	TGTGCCAGCACTTCTTCACAGGGGTGGTACTTC	CASTSSQGWYF
TRBV18	.	.	TRBJ1-4	TGTGCCAGCTCACCCACCGCGTTTTCAGGGACAACGACTAATGAAAAACTGTTTTTT	CASSPTAFSGTTTNEKLFF
TRBV7-2	.	TRBD2	TRBJ2-1	TGTGCCAGCAGCCTACTAGCGGGAGTGAATGAGCAGTTCTTC	CASSLLAGVNEQFF
TRBV9	few	.	TRBJ1-1	TGTGCCAGCAGCCCCCGGGGTGGGACCACTGAAGCTTTCTTT	CASSPRGGTTEAFF
TRBV5-1	.	.	TRBJ1-2	TGCGCCAGCAGCGTTTGGGGCGGGGGAGCCTATGGCTACACCTTC	CASSVWGGGAYGYTF
TRBV19	.	TRBD1	TRBJ2-6	TGTGCCAGTATAAGGGGACAGGACCCCCCGGGGGCCAACGTCCTGACTTTC	CASIRGQDPPGANVLTF
TRBV13	.	TRBD1	TRBJ2-7	TGTGCCAGCAGCGTACAGGGGGTTACCTTGTGGGAGCAGTACTTC	CASSVQGVTLWEQYF
TRBV5-1	.	TRBD2	TRBJ2-1	TGCGCCAGCAGCTTGGTAGGGCAAGCGGGAGATGAGCAGTTCTTC	CASSLVGQAGDEQFF